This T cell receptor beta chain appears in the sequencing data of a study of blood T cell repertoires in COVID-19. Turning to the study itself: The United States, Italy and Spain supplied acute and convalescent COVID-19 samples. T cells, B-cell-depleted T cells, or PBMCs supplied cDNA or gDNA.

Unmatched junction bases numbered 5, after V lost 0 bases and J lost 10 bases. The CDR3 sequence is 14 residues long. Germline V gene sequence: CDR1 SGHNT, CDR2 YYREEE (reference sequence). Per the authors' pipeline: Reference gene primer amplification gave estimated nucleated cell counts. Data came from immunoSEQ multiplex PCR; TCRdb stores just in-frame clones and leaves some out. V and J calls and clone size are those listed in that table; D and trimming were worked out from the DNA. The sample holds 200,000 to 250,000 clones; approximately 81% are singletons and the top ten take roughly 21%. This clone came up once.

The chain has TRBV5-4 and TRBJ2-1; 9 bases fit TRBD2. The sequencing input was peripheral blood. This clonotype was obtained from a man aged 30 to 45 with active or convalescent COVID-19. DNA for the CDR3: TGTGCCAGCAGCTTGGCGGGACTAGCAGGGGAGCAGTTCTTC. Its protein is CASSLAGLAGEQFF.